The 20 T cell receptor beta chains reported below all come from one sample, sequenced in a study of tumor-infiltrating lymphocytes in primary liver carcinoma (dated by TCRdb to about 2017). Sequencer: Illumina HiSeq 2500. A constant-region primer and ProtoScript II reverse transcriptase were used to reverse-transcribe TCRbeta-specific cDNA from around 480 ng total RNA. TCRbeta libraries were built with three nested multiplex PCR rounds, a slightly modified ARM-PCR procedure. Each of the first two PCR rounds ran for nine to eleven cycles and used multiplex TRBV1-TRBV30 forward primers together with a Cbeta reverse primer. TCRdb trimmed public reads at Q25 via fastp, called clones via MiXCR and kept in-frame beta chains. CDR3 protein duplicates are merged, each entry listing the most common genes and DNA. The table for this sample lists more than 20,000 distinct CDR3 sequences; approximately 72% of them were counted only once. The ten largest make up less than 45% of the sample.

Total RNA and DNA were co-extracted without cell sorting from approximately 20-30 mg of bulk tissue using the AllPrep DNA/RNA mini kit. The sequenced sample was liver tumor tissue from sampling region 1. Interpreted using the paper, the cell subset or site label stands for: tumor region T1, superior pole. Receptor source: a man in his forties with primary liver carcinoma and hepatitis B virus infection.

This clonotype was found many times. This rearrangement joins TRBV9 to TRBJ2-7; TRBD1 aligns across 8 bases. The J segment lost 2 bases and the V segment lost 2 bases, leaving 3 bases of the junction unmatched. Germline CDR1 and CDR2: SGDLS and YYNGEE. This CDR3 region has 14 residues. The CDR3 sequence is CASSVQGATYEQYF. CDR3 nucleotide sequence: TGTGCCAGCAGCGTTCAGGGGGCCACCTACGAGCAGTACTTC.

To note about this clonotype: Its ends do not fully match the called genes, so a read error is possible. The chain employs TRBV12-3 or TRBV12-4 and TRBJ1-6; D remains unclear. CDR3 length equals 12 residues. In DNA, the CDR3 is TGTGCCAGGAGTTTAAAGGATTCACTCCTCCACTTT. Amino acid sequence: CARSLKDSLLHF.

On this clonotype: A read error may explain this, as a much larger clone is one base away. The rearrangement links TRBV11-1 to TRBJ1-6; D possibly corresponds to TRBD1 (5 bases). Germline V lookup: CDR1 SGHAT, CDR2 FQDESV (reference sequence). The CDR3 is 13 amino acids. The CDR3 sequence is CDSSRTLVSPLHF. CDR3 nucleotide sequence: TGTGACAGCAGCCGGACACTGGTTTCACCCCTCCACTTT. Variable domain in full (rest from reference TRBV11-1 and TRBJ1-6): EAEVAQSPRYKITEKSQAVAFWCDPISGHATLYWYRQILGQGPELLVQFQDESVVDDSQLPKDRFSAERLKGVDSTLKIQPAELGDSAMYLCDSSRTLVSPLHFGNGTRLTVT.

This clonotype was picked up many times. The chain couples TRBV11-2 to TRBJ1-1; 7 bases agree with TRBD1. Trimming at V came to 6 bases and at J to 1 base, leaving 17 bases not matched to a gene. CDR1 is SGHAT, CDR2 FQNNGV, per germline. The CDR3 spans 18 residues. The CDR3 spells CASSLGGAGPWGNTEAFF. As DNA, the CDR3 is TGTGCCAGCAGTCTAGGGGGCGCAGGTCCTTGGGGGAACACTGAAGCTTTCTTT.

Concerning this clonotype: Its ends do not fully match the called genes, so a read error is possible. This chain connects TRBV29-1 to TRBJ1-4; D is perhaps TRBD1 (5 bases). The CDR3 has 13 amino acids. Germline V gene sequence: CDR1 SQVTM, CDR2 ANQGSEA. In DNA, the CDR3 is TGCAGCGTCCGTGACAGCGGCGATGAACAACTGTTTTTT. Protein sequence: CSVRDSGDEQLFF.

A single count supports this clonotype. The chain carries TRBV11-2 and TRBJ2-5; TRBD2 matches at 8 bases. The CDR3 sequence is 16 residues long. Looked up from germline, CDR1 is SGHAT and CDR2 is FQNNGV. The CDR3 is CVSSQTPCGGKETQYF. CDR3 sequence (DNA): TGTGTCAGTAGTCAAACTCCTTGCGGGGGGAAAGAGACCCAGTACTTC.

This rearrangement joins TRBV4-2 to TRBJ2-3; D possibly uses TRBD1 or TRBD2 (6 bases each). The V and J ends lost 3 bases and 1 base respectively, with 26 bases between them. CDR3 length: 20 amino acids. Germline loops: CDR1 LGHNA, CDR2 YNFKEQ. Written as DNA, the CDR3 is TGTGCCAGCAGCCATACCCCGAGATTAGATCTTAGGGGGGGCACAGATACGCAGTATTTT. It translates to CASSHTPRLDLRGGTDTQYF.

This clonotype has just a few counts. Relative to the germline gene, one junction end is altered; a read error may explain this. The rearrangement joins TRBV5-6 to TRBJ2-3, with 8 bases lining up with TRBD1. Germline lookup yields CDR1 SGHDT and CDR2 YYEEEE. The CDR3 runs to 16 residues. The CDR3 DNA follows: TGTGCCAGCAGCTTCCTTGCTACAGGGGGTACAGATATGCAGTATTTT. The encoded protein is CASSFLATGGTDMQYF. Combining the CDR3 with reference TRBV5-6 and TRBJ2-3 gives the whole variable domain DAGVTQSPTHLIKTRGQQVTLRCSPKSGHDTVSWYQQALGQGPQFIFQYYEEEERQRGNFPDRFSGHQFPNYSSELNVNALLLGDSALYLCASSFLATGGTDMQYFGPGTRLTVL.

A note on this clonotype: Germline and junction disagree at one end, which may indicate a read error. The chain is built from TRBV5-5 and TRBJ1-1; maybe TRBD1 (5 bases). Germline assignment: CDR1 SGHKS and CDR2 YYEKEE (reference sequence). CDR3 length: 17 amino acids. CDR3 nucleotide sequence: TGTGCCAGCAGCTTGGGGGACCGCTACAGCTTGAACACTGAAGCATTCTTT. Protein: CASSLGDRYSLNTEAFF.

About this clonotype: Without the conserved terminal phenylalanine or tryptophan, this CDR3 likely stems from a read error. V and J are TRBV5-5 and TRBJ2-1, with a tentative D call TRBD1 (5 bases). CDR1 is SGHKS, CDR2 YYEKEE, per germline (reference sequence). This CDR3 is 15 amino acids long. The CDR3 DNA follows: TGTGCCAGCAGCCCAGGACATGGTTCCTACAATGAACAGTTCTAC. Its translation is CASSPGHGSYNEQFY.

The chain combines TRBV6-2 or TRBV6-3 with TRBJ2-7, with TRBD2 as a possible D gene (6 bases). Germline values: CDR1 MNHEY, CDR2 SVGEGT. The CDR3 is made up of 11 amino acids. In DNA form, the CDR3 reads TGTGCTAGCGGAGCTATCTACGAGCAGTACTTC. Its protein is CASGAIYEQYF.

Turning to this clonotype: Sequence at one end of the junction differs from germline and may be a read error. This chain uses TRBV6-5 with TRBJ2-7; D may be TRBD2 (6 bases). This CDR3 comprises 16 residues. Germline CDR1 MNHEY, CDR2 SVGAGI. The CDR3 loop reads CASRREGLSGTYEQCF. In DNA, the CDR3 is TGTGCCAGCAGACGAGAAGGACTATCGGGGACCTACGAGCAGTGCTTC.

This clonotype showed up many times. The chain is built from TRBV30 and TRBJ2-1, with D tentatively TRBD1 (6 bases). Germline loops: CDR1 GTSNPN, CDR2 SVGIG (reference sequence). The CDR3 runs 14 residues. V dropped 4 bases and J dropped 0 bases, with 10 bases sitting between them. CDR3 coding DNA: TGTGCCTGGACCATACAGGGCTCCTACAATGAGCAGTTCTTC. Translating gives CAWTIQGSYNEQFF.

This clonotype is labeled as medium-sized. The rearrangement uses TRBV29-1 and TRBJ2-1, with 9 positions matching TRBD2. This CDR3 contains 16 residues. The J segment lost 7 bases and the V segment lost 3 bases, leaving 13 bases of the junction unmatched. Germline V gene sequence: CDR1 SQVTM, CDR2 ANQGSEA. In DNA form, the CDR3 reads TGCAGCGTTGAGGTACCGGGACTAGCACTTCGGAATGAGCAGTTCTTC. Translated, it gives CSVEVPGLALRNEQFF.

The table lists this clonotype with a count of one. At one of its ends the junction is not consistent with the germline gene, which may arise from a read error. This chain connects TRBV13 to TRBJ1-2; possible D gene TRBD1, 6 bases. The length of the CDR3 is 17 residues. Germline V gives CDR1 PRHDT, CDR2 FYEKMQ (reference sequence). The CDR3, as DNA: TGTGCCAGCAGCACCAGCGTCCTAGGGGGTGGGGACTATAGCTACATCTTC. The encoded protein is CASSTSVLGGGDYSYIF.

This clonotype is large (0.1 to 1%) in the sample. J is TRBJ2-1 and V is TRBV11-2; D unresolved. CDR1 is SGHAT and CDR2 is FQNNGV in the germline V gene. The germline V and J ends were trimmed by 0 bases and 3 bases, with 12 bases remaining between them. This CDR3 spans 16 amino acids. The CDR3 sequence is CASSLELVVNYNEQFF. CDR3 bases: TGTGCCAGCAGCTTAGAGCTGGTTGTTAACTACAATGAGCAGTTCTTC.

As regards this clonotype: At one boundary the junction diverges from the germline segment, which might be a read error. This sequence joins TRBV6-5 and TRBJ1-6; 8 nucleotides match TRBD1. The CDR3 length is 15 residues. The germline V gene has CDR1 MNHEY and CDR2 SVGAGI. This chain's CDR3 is CASTYATGDNSPLHF. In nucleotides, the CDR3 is TGTGCCAGCACTTACGCGACAGGGGATAACTCACCCCTCCACTTT.

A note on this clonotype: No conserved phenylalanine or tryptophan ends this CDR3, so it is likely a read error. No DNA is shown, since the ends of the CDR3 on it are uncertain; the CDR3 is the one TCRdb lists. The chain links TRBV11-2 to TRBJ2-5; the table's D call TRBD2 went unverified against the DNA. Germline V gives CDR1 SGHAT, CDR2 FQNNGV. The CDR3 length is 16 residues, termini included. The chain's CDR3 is CASRQTPGGGKETHYL.

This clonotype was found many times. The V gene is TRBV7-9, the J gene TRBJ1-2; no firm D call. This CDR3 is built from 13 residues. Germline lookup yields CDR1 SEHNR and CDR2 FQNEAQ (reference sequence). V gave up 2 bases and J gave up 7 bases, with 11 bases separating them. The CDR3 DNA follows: TGTGCCAGCAGCTTAAGACCAATGGGTGGCTACACCTTC. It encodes CASSLRPMGGYTF.

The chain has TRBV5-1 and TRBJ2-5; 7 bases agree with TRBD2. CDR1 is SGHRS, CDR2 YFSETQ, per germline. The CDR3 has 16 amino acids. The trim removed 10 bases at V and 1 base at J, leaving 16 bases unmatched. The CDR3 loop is CADSLAGRGIQETQYF. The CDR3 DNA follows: TGCGCCGACAGCTTGGCCGGGCGGGGGATCCAAGAGACCCAGTACTTC.